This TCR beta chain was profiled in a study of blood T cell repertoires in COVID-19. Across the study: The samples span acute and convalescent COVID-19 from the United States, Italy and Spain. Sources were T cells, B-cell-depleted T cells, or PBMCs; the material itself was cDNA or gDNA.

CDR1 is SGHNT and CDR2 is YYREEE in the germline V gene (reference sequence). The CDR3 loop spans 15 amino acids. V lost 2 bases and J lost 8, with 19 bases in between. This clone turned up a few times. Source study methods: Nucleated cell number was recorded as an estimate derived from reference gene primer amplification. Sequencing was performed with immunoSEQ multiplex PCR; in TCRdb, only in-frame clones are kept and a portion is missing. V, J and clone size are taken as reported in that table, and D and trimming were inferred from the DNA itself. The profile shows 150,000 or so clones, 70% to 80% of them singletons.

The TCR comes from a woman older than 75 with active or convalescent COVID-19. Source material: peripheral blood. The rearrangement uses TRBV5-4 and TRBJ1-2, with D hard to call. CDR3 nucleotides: TGTGCCAGCAGCTTAAGCGGAGTTCAATCTATGGGCTACACCTTC. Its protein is CASSLSGVQSMGYTF.